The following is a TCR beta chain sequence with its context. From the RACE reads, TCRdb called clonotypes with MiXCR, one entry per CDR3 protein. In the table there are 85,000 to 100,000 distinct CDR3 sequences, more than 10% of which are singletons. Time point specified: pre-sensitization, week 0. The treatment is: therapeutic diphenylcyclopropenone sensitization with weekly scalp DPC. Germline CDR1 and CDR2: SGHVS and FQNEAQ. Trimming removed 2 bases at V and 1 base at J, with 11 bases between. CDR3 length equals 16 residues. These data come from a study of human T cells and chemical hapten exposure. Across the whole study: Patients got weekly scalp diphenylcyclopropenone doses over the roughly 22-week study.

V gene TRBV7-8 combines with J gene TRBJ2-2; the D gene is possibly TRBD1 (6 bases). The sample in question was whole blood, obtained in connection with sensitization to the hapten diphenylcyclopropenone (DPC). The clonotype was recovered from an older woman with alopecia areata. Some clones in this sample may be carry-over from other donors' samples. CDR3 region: CASSLPPTGNTGELFF. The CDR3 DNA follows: TGTGCCAGCAGCTTACCCCCGACAGGGAACACCGGGGAGCTGTTTTTT.